This T cell receptor beta chain was documented in a study of T cell responses to AZD1222 COVID-19 vaccine. Germline-derived CDR1 and CDR2 are MGHDK and SYGVNS. The germline V and J ends were trimmed by 2 bases and 3 bases, with 8 bases remaining between them. The CDR3 extends over 13 amino acids. Using immunoSEQ multiplex PCR, the repertoire was profiled, and TCRdb retains in-frame clones only, with some absent. The table has some 120,000 clones, approximately 82% seen once. J is TRBJ2-7 and V is TRBV25-1; D ambiguous. Material: peripheral blood, obtained 28 days after the second AZD1222 dose. The sequence came from an adult who received the AZD1222 COVID-19 vaccine. The CDR3 DNA reads TGTGCCAGCAGTGAACCGTCGGTCTACGAGCAGTACTTC. Translating it yields CASSEPSVYEQYF.